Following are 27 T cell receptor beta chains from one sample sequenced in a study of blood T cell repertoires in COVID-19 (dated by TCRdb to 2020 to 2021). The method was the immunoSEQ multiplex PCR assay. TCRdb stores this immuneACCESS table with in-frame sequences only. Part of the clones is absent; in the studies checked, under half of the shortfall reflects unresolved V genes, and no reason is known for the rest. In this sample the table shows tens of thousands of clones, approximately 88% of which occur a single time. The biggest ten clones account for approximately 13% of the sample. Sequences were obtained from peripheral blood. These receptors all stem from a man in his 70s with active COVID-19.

The CDR3 DNA follows: TGTGCCAGCAGCTACATAGGTACAGGGAGGGGCTCCTACGAGCAGTACTTC. Translating gives CASSYIGTGRGSYEQYF. The J gene is TRBJ2-7, the V gene TRBV11-2; D is possibly TRBD2 (7 bases). Trimming shortened V by 4 bases and J by 0 bases, and 19 bases separated the two germline ends. Germline CDR1 reads SGHAT; CDR2 reads FQNNGV. CDR3 length: 17 residues.

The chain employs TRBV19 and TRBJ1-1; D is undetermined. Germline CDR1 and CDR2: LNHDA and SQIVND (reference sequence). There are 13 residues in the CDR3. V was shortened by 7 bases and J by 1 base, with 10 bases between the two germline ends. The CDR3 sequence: CASMYRGNTEAFF. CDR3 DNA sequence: TGTGCCAGTATGTATCGCGGGAACACTGAAGCTTTCTTT.

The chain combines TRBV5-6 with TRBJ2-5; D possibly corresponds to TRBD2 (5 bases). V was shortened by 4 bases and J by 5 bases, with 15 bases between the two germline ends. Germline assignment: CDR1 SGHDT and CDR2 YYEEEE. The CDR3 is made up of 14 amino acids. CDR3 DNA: TGTGCCAGCAGCAACCCGGGGTTAGATGAGACCCAGTACTTC. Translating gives CASSNPGLDETQYF.

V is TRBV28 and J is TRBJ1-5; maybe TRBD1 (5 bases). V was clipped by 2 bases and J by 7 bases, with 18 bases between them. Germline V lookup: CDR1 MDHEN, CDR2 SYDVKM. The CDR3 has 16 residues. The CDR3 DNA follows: TGTGCCAGCAGTTTAGGTAGGGGAGGGGCGGGACAGCCCCAGCATTTT. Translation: CASSLGRGGAGQPQHF.

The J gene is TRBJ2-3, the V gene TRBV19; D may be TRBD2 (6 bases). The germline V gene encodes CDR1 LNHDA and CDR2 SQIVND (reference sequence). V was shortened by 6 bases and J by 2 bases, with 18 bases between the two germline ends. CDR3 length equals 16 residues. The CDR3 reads CASRGGNGGYTDTQYF. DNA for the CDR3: TGTGCCAGTAGGGGAGGTAATGGCGGGTACACAGATACGCAGTATTTT.

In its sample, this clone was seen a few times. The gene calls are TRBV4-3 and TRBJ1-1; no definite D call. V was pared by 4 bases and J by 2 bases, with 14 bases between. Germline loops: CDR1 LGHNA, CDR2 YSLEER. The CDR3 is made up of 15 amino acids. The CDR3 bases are TGCGCCAGCAGCCTGGGGTTGGAGGGAAACACTGAAGCTTTCTTT. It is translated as CASSLGLEGNTEAFF.

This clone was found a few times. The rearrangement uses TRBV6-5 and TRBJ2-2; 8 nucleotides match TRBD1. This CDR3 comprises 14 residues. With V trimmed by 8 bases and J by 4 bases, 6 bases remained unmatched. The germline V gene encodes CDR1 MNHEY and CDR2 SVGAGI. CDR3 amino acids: CASGEQGGTGELFF. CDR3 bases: TGTGCCAGCGGGGAACAGGGGGGCACCGGGGAGCTGTTTTTT.

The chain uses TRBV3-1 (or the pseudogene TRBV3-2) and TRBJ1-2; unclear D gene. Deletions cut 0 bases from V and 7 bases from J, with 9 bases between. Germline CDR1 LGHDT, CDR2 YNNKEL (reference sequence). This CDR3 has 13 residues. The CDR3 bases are TGTGCCAGCAGCCAAGAGACTATCGGTGGCTACACCTTC. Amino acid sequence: CASSQETIGGYTF.

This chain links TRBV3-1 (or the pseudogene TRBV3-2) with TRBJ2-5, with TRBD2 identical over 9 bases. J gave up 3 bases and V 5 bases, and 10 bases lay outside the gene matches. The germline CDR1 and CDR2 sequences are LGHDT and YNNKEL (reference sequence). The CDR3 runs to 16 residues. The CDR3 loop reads CASSFPRASGEETQYF. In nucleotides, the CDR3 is TGTGCCAGCAGCTTCCCTCGGGCTAGCGGGGAAGAGACCCAGTACTTC.

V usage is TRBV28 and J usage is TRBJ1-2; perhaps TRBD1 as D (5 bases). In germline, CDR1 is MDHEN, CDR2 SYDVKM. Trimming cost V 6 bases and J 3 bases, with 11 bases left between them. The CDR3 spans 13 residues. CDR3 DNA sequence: TGTGCCAGCAGACACCAGGGATACTATGGCTACACCTTC. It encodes CASRHQGYYGYTF.

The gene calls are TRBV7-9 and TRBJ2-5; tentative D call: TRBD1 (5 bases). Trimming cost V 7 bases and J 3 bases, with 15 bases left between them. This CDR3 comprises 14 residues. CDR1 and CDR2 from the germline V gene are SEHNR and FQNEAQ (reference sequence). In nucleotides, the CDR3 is TGTGCCAGCACTCCTTGGGGCGGCGAAGAGACCCAGTACTTC. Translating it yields CASTPWGGEETQYF.

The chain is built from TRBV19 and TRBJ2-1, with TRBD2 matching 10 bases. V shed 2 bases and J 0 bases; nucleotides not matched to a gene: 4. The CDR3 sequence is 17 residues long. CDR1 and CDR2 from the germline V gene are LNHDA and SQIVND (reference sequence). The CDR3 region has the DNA TGTGCCAGTAGTATACCACTAGCGGGACTCTCCTACAATGAGCAGTTCTTC. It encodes CASSIPLAGLSYNEQFF.

The chain's CDR3 is CASSQSRTVPNEKLFF. In DNA, the CDR3 is TGCGCCAGCAGCCAGTCCCGGACAGTTCCAAATGAAAAACTGTTTTTT. The chain has TRBV4-3 and TRBJ1-4; D perhaps matches TRBD1 (6 bases). The length of the CDR3 is 16 residues. The germline V gene has CDR1 LGHNA and CDR2 YSLEER. Trimming cost V 3 bases and J 5 bases, with 16 bases left between them.

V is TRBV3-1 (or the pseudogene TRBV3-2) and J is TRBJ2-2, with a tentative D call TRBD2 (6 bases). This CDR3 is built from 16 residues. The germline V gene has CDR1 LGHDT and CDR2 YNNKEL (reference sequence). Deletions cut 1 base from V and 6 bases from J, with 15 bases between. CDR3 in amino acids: CASSQGAGTPPGELFF. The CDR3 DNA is TGTGCCAGCAGCCAAGGGGCCGGGACTCCCCCCGGGGAGCTGTTTTTT.

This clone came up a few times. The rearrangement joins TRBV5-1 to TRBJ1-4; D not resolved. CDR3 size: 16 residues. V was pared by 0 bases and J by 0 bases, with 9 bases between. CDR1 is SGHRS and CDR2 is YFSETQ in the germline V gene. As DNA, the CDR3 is TGCGCCAGCAGCTTGGCACCAGTTACAACTAATGAAAAACTGTTTTTT. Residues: CASSLAPVTTNEKLFF.

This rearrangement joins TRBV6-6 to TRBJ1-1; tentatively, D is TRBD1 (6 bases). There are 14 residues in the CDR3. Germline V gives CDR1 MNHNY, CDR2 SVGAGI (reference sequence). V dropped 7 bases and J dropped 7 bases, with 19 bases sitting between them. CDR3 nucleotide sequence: TGTGCCAGCACGGGGCAGGGCAGGGGAATTGAAGCTTTCTTT. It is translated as CASTGQGRGIEAFF.

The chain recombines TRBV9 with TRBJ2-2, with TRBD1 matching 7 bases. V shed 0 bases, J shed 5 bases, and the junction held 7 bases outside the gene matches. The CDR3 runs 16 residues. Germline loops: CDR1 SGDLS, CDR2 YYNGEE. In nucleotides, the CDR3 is TGTGCCAGCAGCGTAGGCTGGGACAGCCAGACCGGGGAGCTGTTTTTT. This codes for CASSVGWDSQTGELFF.

The CDR3 reads CASSSRRDSQETQYF. In DNA, the CDR3 is TGCGCCAGCAGCTCGCGCCGGGACAGTCAAGAGACCCAGTACTTC. The chain recombines TRBV5-1 with TRBJ2-5; the match to TRBD1 covers 7 bases. The CDR3 has 15 amino acids. The germline V gene encodes CDR1 SGHRS and CDR2 YFSETQ. V lost 3 bases and J lost 2; bases outside the gene matches: 7.

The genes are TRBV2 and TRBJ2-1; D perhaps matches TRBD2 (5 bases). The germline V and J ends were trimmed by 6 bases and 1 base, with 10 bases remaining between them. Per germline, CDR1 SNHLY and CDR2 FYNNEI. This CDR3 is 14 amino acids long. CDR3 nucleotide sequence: TGTGCCAGCAGCGCGGACTCTTCCTACAATGAGCAGTTCTTC. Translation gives CASSADSSYNEQFF.

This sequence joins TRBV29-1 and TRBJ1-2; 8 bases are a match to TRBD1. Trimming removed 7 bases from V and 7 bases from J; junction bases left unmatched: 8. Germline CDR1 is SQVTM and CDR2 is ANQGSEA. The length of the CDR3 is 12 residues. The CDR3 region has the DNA TGCAGCGCCCGGACAGGGTCTAGTGGCTACACCTTC. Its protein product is CSARTGSSGYTF.

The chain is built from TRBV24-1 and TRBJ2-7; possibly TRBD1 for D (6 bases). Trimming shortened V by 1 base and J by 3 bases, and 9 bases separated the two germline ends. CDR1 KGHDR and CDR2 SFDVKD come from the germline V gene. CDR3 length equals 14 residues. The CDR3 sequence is CATSDFDRIYEQYF. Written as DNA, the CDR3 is TGTGCCACCAGTGATTTCGACAGGATCTACGAGCAGTACTTC.

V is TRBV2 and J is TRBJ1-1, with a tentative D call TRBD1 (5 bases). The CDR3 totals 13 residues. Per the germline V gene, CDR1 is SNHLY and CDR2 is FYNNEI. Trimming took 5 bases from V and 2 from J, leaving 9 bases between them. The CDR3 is CASSYTGNTEAFF. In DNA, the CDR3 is TGTGCCAGCAGTTATACAGGAAACACTGAAGCTTTCTTT. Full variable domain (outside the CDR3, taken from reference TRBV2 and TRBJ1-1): EPEVTQTPSHQVTQMGQEVILRCVPISNHLYFYWYRQILGQKVEFLVSFYNNEISEKSEIFDDQFSVERPDGSNFTLKIRSTKLEDSAMYFCASSYTGNTEAFFGQGTRLTVV.

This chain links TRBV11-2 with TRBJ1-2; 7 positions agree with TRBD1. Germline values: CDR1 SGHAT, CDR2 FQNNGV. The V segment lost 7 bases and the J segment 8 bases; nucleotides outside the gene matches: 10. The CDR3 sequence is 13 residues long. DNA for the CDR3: TGTGCCAGCACCTCAGGAAGGGGGCTAGGCTACACCTTC. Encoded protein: CASTSGRGLGYTF.

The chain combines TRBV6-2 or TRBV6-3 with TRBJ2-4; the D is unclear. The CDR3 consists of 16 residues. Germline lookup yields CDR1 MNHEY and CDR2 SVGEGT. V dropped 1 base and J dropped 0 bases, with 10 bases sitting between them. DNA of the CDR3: TGTGCCAGCAGTTACTTCGGTAGCCTAGCCAAAAACATTCAGTACTTC. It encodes CASSYFGSLAKNIQYF.

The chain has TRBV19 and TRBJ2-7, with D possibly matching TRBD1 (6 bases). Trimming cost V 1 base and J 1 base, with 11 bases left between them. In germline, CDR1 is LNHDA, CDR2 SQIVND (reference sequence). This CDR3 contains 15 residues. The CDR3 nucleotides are TGTGCCAGTAGTATAGCAGGACAGCAGTCCTACGAGCAGTACTTC. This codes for CASSIAGQQSYEQYF.

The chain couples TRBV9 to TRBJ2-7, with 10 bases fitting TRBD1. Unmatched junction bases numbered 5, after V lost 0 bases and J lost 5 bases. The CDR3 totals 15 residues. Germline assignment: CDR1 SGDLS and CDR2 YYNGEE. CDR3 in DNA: TGTGCCAGCAGCGTAGGGTTGACAGGGGGCAACGAGCAGTACTTC. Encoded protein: CASSVGLTGGNEQYF.

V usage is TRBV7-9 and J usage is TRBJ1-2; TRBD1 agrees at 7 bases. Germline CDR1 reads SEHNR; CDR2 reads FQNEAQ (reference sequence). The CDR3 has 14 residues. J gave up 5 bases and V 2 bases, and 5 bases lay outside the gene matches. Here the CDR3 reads CASSLRQGLYGYTF. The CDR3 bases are TGTGCCAGCAGCTTAAGACAGGGTCTTTATGGCTACACCTTC.